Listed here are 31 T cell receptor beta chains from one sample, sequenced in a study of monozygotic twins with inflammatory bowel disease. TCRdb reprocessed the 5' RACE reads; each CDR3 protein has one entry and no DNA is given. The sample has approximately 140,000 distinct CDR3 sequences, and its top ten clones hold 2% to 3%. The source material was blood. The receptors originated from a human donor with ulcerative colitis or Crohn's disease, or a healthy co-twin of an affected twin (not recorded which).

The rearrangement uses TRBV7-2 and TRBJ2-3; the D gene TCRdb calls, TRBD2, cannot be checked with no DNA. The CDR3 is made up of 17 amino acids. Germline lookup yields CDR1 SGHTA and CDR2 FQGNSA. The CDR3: CASSLGLAGGRTDTQYF. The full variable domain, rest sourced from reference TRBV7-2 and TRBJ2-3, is GAGVSQSPSNKVTEKGKDVELRCDPISGHTALYWYRQSLGQGLEFLIYFQGNSAPDKSGLPSDRFSAERTGGSVSTLTIQRTQQEDSAVYLCASSLGLAGGRTDTQYFGPGTRLTVL.

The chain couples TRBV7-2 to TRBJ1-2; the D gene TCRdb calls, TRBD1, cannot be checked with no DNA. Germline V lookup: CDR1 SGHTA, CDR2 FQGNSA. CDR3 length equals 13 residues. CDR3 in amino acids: CASSLIQEYGYTF. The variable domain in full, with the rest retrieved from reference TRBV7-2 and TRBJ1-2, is GAGVSQSPSNKVTEKGKDVELRCDPISGHTALYWYRQSLGQGLEFLIYFQGNSAPDKSGLPSDRFSAERTGGSVSTLTIQRTQQEDSAVYLCASSLIQEYGYTFGSGTRLTVV.

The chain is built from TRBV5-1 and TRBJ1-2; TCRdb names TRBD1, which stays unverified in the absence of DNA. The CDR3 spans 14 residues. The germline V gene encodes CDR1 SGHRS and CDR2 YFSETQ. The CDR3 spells CASSVLGQNYGYTF.

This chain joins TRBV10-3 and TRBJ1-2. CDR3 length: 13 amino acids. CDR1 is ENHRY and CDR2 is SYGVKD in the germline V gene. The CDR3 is CAISEFTRKSYTF.

The CDR3 loop is CASSMRTGGNRDTQYF. The chain combines TRBV27 with TRBJ2-3; the D call from TCRdb, TRBD1, cannot be confirmed without DNA. Germline lookup yields CDR1 MNHEY and CDR2 SMNVEV (reference sequence). The CDR3 sequence is 16 residues long.

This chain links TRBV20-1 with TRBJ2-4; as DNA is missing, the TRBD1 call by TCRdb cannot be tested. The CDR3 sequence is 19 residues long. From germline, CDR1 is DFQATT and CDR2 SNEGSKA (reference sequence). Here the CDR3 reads CSARGLLAGDQLWSDIQYF.

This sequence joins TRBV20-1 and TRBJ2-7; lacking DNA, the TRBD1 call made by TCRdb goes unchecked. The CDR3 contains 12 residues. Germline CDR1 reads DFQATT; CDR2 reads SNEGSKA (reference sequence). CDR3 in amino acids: CSPLDSPYEQYF.

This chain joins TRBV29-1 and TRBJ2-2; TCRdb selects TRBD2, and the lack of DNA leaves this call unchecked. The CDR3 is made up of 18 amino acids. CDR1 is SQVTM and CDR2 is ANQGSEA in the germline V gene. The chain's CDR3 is CSVPAPGLAGVMTGELFF.

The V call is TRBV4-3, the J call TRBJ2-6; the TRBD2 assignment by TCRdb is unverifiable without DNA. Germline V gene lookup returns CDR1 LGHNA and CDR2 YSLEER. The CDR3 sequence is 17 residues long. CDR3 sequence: CASSQTDSRSGANVLTF.

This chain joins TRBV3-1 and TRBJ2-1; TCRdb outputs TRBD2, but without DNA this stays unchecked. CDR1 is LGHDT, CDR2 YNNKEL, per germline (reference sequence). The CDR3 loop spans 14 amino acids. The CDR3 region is CASIPTRGGVEQFF.

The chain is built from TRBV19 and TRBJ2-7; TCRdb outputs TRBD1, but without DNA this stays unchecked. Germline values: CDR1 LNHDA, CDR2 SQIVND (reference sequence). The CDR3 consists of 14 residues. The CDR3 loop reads CASSIPDSSYEQYF.

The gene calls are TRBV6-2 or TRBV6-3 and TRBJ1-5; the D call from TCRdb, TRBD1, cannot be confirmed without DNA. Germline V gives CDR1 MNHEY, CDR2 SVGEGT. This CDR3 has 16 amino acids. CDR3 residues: CASSSRQGRDNQPQHF.

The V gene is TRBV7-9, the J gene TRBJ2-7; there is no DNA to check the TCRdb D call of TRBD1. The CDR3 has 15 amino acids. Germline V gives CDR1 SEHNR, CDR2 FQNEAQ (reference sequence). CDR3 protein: CASSPNRDRGYEQYF.

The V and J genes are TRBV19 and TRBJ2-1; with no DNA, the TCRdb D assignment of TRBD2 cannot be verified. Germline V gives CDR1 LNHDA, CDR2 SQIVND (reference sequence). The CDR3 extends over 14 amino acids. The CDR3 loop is CASNWLAGGSEQFF.

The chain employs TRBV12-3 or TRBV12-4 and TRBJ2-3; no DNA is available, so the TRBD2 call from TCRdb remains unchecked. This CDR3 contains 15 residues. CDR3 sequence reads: CASSLRDYGSDTQYF.

CDR3 loop: CASSQDPPSGVDRADTQYF. J is TRBJ2-3 and V is TRBV4-3; the D gene TCRdb calls, TRBD2, cannot be checked with no DNA. The germline CDR1 and CDR2 sequences are LGHNA and YSLEER. The CDR3 runs to 19 residues.

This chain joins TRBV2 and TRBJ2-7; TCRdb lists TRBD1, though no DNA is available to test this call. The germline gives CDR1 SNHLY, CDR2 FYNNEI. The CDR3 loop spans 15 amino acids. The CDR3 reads CASSLGGLDFYEQYF.

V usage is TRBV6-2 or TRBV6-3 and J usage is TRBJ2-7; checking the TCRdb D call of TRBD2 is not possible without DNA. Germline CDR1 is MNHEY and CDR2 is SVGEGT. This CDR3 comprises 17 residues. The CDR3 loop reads CASSYGTSGSPPYEQYF.

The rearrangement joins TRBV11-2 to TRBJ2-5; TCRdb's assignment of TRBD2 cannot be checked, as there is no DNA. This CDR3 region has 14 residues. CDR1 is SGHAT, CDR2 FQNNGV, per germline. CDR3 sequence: CASSYSGNRETQYF.

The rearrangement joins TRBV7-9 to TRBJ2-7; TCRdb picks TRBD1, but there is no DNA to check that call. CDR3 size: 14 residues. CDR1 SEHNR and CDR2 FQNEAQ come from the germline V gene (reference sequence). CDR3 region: CASRPGQGSHEQYF.

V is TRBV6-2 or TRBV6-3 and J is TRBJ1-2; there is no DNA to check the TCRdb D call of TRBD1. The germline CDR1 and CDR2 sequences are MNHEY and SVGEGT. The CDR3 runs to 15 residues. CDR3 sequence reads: CASRRFGQGAGGYTF.

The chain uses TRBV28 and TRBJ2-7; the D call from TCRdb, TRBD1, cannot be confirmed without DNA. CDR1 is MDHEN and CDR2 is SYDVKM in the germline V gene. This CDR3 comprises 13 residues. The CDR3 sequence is CASRTGIEYEQYF. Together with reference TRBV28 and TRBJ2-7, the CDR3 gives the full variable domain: DVKVTQSSRYLVKRTGEKVFLECVQDMDHENMFWYRQDPGLGLRLIYFSYDVKMKEKGDIPEGYSVSREKKERFSLILESASTNQTSMYLCASRTGIEYEQYFGPGTRLTVT.

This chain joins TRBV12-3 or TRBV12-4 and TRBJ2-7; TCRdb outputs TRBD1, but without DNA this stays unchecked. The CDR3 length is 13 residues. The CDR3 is CASTNRGPYEQYF.

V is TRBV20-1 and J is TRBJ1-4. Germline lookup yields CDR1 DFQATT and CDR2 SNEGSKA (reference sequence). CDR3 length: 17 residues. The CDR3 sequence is CSARDLRRVATNEKLFF.

The CDR3 protein is CASSELGATEAFF. The chain links TRBV10-2 to TRBJ1-1; TCRdb indicates TRBD1, and absent DNA this call remains unverified. The germline V gene encodes CDR1 WSHSY and CDR2 SAAADI. The CDR3 has 13 residues.

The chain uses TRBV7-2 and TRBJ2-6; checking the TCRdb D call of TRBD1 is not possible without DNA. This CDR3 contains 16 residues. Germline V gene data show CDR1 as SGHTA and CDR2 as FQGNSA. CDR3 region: CASSHPEWTATNVLTF.

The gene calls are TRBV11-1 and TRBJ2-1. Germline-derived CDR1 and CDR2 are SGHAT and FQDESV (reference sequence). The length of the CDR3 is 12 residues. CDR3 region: CASKDTANEQFF.

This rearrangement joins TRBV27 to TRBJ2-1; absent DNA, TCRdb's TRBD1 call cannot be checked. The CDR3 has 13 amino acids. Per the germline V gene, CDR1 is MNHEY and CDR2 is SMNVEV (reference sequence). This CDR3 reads CASSFVRGQEQFF.

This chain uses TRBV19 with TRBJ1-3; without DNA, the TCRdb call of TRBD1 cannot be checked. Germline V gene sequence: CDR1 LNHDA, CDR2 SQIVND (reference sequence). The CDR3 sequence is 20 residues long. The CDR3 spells CASSIDQGQGASHPGNTIYF.

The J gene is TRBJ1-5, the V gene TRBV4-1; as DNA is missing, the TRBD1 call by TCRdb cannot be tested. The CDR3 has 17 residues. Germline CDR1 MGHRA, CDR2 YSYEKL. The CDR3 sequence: CASSQDTRQGGNQPQHF.

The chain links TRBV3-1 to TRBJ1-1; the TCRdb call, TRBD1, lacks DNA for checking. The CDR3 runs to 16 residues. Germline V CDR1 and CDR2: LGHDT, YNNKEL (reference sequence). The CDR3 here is CASSLWTGGIKTEAFF.